This T cell receptor beta chain comes out of a study of CD8 T cells in ankylosing spondylitis. Study results and limitations: Disease-linked clones had a CD8+ phenotype and relatively low frequency in peripheral blood. Among TCR beta sequences, a motif of several highly homologous variants appeared characteristic of ankylosing spondylitis blood. Disease-linked clones were reportedly significantly enriched in matched ankylosing spondylitis synovial fluid.

For TCR beta, libraries came from quantitative 5'-RACE with molecular barcodes. TCRdb re-analysed the 5' RACE reads in MiXCR, keeping a single row per CDR3 protein. The data show about 30,000 distinct CDR3 sequences, with roughly 5.3% seen just once and approximately 1.8% held by the top ten. Germline-derived CDR1 and CDR2 are SGDLS and YYNGEE. The CDR3 is made up of 15 amino acids. J gave up 9 bases and V 4 bases, and 12 bases lay outside the gene matches. Comments on this clonotype: Its antigen remains unidentified.

The rearrangement uses TRBV9 and TRBJ2-1, with TRBD1 matching 8 bases. The clonotype comes from a female donor with ankylosing spondylitis or in good health (not recorded which). Sequenced material: blood, either unsorted or a sorted T cell fraction (not recorded which). The CDR3 sequence: CASSPPETGAGEQFF. The CDR3 DNA sequence: TGTGCCAGCAGCCCCCCCGAGACAGGGGCTGGTGAGCAGTTCTTC.